The text below deals with one T cell receptor beta chain. Antigen: not known. This sample was included in a study of shared clonotypes between healthy human individuals. Findings and limits, study-wide: Four donors shared about 4.5% of their naive CD4 clonotypes. Tissues were not sampled, only blood, and their repertoires likely differ.

The germline gives CDR1 LGHNT, CDR2 FRNRAP. The CDR3 is made up of 19 amino acids. The V and J ends lost 0 bases and 5 bases, in that order; junction bases with no gene match: 16. Sequenced by immunoSEQ multiplex PCR; TCRdb stores in-frame clones only, minus some. The sample lists about 2.3 million clones, 85% to 95% seen once, with 0.37% in the top ten. The source is a man younger than 30 in good health. Some clones in this sample may be carry-over from other donors' samples. Material for sequencing was naive CD4+ T cells from PBMCs. The subset denotes: CD45RA+ positively selected. This sequence joins TRBV12-5 and TRBJ2-3; 8 bases match TRBD2. In DNA, the CDR3 is TGTGCTAGTGGTTTGGTACTGGCCCCAGCGGGAGTATCGGTAGATACGCAGTATTTT. Amino acids: CASGLVLAPAGVSVDTQYF.